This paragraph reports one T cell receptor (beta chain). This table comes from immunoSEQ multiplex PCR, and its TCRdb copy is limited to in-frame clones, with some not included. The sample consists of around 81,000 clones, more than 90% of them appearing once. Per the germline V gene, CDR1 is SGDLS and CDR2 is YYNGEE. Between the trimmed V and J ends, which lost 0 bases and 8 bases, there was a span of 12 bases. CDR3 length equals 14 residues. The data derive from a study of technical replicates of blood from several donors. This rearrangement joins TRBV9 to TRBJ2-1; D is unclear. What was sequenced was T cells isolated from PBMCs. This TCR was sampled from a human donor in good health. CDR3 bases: TGTGCCAGCAGCGTAGACACCCTCGTCGATGAGCAGTTCTTC. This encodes CASSVDTLVDEQFF.